This passage covers 23 T cell receptor beta chains from one sample sequenced in a study of beta chain features in type 1 diabetes. cDNA synthesis used the whole RNA isolate, giving expressed TCRB sequences. Libraries were prepared by immunoSEQ multiplex PCR; TCRdb keeps only in-frame clonotypes and omits some of them. The data hold around 150,000 clones, with less than 9% observed a single time. The material sequenced was central memory CD4+ T cells from blood. The receptors here all came from a woman under 40 in good health.

This clone was recorded at least ten times. This sequence joins TRBV5-4 and TRBJ2-6; D possibly corresponds to TRBD1 (7 bases). Germline loops: CDR1 SGHNT, CDR2 YYREEE (reference sequence). The length of the CDR3 is 16 residues. The V gene lost 2 bases and the J gene lost 4 bases, with 13 bases spanning the gap. The CDR3 spells CASSLGGAGGANVLTF. The CDR3, as DNA: TGTGCCAGCAGCTTAGGGGGCGCGGGGGGGGCCAACGTCCTGACTTTC.

This sequence joins TRBV7-2 and TRBJ2-2, with a weak D call TRBD1 (5 bases). V gave up 5 bases and J gave up 4 bases, with 14 bases separating them. The CDR3 runs 15 residues. Germline CDR1 SGHTA, CDR2 FQGNSA. CDR3 nucleotides: TGTGCCAGCAGCCATCCAGGGTGGGGCACCGGGGAGCTGTTTTTT. As protein: CASSHPGWGTGELFF.

This clone was recorded at least ten times. The rearrangement links TRBV30 to TRBJ2-1, with D perhaps TRBD2 (6 bases). The CDR3 has 14 amino acids. CDR1 is GTSNPN and CDR2 is SVGIG in the germline V gene (reference sequence). Deletions cut 0 bases from V and 7 bases from J, with 13 bases between. For the CDR3, the DNA is TGTGCCTGGAGTGTTTCCGGGAGTCGGAATGAGCAGTTCTTC. As protein: CAWSVSGSRNEQFF.

This clone was detected only a few times. The rearrangement joins TRBV27 to TRBJ2-1; 7 bases are a match to TRBD2. With V trimmed by 6 bases and J by 6 bases, 8 bases remained unmatched. The CDR3 length is 14 residues. Germline V CDR1 and CDR2: MNHEY, SMNVEV (reference sequence). The CDR3 bases are TGTGCCAGCAGGAGATGGGGGGAGGGCAATGAGCAGTTCTTC. Translated, it gives CASRRWGEGNEQFF.

This clone was recorded a few times. The chain carries TRBV29-1 and TRBJ2-7, with 14 bases matching TRBD2. The V gene end was trimmed by 6 bases and the J gene end by 3 bases; junction bases not matched to a gene: 7. The germline V gene has CDR1 SQVTM and CDR2 ANQGSEA. This CDR3 is built from 15 residues. CDR3 sequence: CSVKTGTSGSYEQYF. The CDR3 bases are TGCAGCGTAAAAACCGGGACTAGCGGGAGCTACGAGCAGTACTTC.

The V and J genes are TRBV11-2 and TRBJ2-5; D might be TRBD2 (6 bases). The CDR3 is made up of 14 amino acids. Germline CDR1 SGHAT, CDR2 FQNNGV. The V end lost 3 bases, the J end lost 4 bases, and 12 bases lay between the germline ends. This CDR3 reads CASSFRGWVETQYF. The CDR3 DNA reads as TGTGCCAGCAGCTTCCGGGGGTGGGTAGAGACCCAGTACTTC.

This sequence joins TRBV5-1 and TRBJ1-3, with TRBD1 matching 7 bases. Germline V CDR1 and CDR2: SGHRS, YFSETQ. This CDR3 has 16 amino acids. Trimming removed 0 bases from V and 0 bases from J; junction bases left unmatched: 3. The CDR3 coding sequence is TGCGCCAGCAGCTTGGACAGGGGATTCTCTGGAAACACCATATATTTT. It specifies CASSLDRGFSGNTIYF.

V usage is TRBV5-4 and J usage is TRBJ2-1, with 10 nucleotides matching TRBD1. Germline CDR1 is SGHNT and CDR2 is YYREEE (reference sequence). The CDR3 extends over 14 amino acids. CDR3 bases: TGTGTTAGCAGCTTGGGACAGGGGTACAATGAGCAGTTCTTC. As protein: CVSSLGQGYNEQFF.

This clone was counted only a few times. This chain uses TRBV19 with TRBJ2-5, with D possibly TRBD2 on 5 matching bases. Germline V gene data show CDR1 as LNHDA and CDR2 as SQIVND (reference sequence). Trimming shortened V by 6 bases and J by 5 bases, and 16 bases separated the two germline ends. The CDR3 loop spans 14 amino acids. In DNA, the CDR3 is TGTGCCAGTAGCCGAATGGGAGAAGGGGAGACCCAGTACTTC. Its protein product is CASSRMGEGETQYF.

This clone was seen only a few times. The chain uses TRBV7-8 and TRBJ1-3; 7 bases are shared with TRBD1. CDR3 length: 14 residues. Unmatched junction bases numbered 6, after V lost 8 bases and J lost 2 bases. CDR1 is SGHVS and CDR2 is FQNEAQ in the germline V gene. CDR3 sequence (DNA): TGTGCCAGCGGAAAACAGGGGACTGGAAACACCATATATTTT. Amino acid sequence: CASGKQGTGNTIYF.

This clone was seen a few times. The rearrangement uses TRBV30 and TRBJ2-7; D remains unclear. From germline, CDR1 is GTSNPN and CDR2 SVGIG (reference sequence). Trimming took 0 bases from V and 4 from J, leaving 7 bases between them. The length of the CDR3 is 12 residues. For the CDR3, the DNA is TGTGCCTGGAGTGTACTCGGGTACGAGCAGTACTTC. This translates into CAWSVLGYEQYF.

J is TRBJ2-5 and V is TRBV5-1, with 7 nucleotides matching TRBD1. V trimming: 5 bases; J trimming: 3 bases; junction bases outside the gene matches: 7. The CDR3 loop spans 14 amino acids. Germline V gene data show CDR1 as SGHRS and CDR2 as YFSETQ. In nucleotides, the CDR3 is TGCGCCAGCAGGGTACAGGGGTTCGAAGAGACCCAGTACTTC. Translated: CASRVQGFEETQYF. Combining the CDR3 with reference TRBV5-1 and TRBJ2-5 gives the whole variable domain KAGVTQTPRYLIKTRGQQVTLSCSPISGHRSVSWYQQTPGQGLQFLFEYFSETQRNKGNFPGRFSGRQFSNSRSEMNVSTLELGDSALYLCASRVQGFEETQYFGPGTRLLVL.

This clone was counted a few times. The chain combines TRBV5-1 with TRBJ2-1; 9 positions match TRBD2. Germline V lookup: CDR1 SGHRS, CDR2 YFSETQ. The CDR3 length is 15 residues. Trimming at V came to 0 bases and at J to 8 bases, leaving 6 bases not matched to a gene. The DNA for the CDR3 is TGCGCCAGCAGCTTGGCGGGCGGGAGGGAGGATGAGCAGTTCTTC. Protein sequence: CASSLAGGREDEQFF.

The V call is TRBV4-2, the J call TRBJ2-6; D gene unclear. Trimming left V 5 bases short and J 0 bases short, with 14 bases between. Looked up from germline, CDR1 is LGHNA and CDR2 is YNFKEQ. The CDR3 consists of 17 residues. The CDR3 nucleotides read TGTGCCAGCAGCTTAATGGCATCTCTCTCTGGGGCCAACGTCCTGACTTTC. Protein product: CASSLMASLSGANVLTF.

The chain has TRBV21-1 and TRBJ2-1; TRBD1, as called in the table, went unchecked against the DNA. TRBV21-1 has pseudogene status. There are 14 residues in the CDR3. The CDR3 nucleotides read TGTGCCAGCAGCAAAGGAAGACAGTACAATGAGCAGTTCTTC. The encoded protein is CASSKGRQYNEQFF.

Ten or more counts support this clone. The chain joins TRBV7-9 to TRBJ2-7; D is possibly TRBD1 (6 bases). From germline, CDR1 is SEHNR and CDR2 FQNEAQ (reference sequence). The V end lost 4 bases, the J end lost 9 bases, and 10 bases lay between the germline ends. This CDR3 has 11 residues. The CDR3 bases are TGTGCCAGCAGCTCAGGACAGCTGCAGTACTTC. Protein product: CASSSGQLQYF.

This clone was counted between two and nine times. This sequence joins TRBV18 and TRBJ2-5; 8 positions agree with TRBD1. Per the germline V gene, CDR1 is KGHSH and CDR2 is LQKENI. The CDR3 extends over 14 amino acids. V dropped 3 bases and J dropped 1; count of bases not matched to a gene: 1. CDR3 nucleotide sequence: TGTGCCAGCTCACCCGGGACAGGCCAAGAGACCCAGTACTTC. It encodes CASSPGTGQETQYF.

This clone was observed a handful of times. The V call is TRBV7-9, the J call TRBJ1-2; TRBD1 agrees at 8 bases. Per germline, CDR1 SEHNR and CDR2 FQNEAQ (reference sequence). V dropped 5 bases and J dropped 7; count of bases not matched to a gene: 6. This CDR3 is built from 13 residues. CDR3 in amino acids: CASSADRVGGYTF. CDR3 in DNA: TGTGCCAGCAGCGCGGACAGGGTGGGTGGCTACACCTTC.

The V gene is TRBV19, the J gene TRBJ1-1; D not resolved. V lost 5 bases and J lost 6, with 19 bases in between. The germline V gene encodes CDR1 LNHDA and CDR2 SQIVND (reference sequence). CDR3 length equals 15 residues. The CDR3 sequence: CASSDLGSEGSEAFF. The CDR3 DNA is TGTGCCAGTAGTGATTTGGGGTCAGAGGGCTCTGAAGCTTTCTTT.

The table lists this clone with a few counts. The chain has TRBV29-1 and TRBJ2-5, with 14 bases fitting TRBD2. The J call may be incorrect, as the DNA end agrees better with TRBJ2-7. Germline V lookup: CDR1 SQVTM, CDR2 ANQGSEA. This CDR3 is 17 amino acids long. CDR3: CSVSGTSGSGATYEQYF. The DNA of the CDR3 is TGCAGCGTTTCCGGGACTAGCGGGAGTGGGGCAACCTACGAGCAGTACTTC.

This clone was recorded many times. This chain links TRBV30 with TRBJ2-1; no firm D call. The V and J ends lost 3 bases and 3 bases respectively, with 9 bases between them. The CDR3 consists of 13 residues. Germline CDR1 reads GTSNPN; CDR2 reads SVGIG (reference sequence). CDR3 amino acids: CAWRSGGYNEQFF. The CDR3 region has the DNA TGTGCCTGGAGATCTGGCGGCTACAATGAGCAGTTCTTC. The entire variable domain, with the rest obtained from reference TRBV30 and TRBJ2-1, is as follows: SQTIHQWPATLVQPVGSPLSLECTVEGTSNPNLYWYRQAAGRGLQLLFYSVGIGQISSEVPQNLSASRPQDRQFILSSKKLLLSDSGFYLCAWRSGGYNEQFFGPGTRLTVL.

This clone was seen a few times. This chain uses TRBV4-1 with TRBJ1-2; no clear D. The germline CDR1 and CDR2 sequences are MGHRA and YSYEKL. The ends were cut back, 1 base at V and 3 bases at J, with 15 bases in the middle. This CDR3 contains 16 residues. The CDR3: CASSQASGRFHYGYTF. The DNA for the CDR3 is TGCGCCAGCAGCCAAGCCAGTGGCCGTTTTCACTATGGCTACACCTTC.

This rearrangement joins TRBV27 to TRBJ2-1; 10 positions match TRBD2. Germline values: CDR1 MNHEY, CDR2 SMNVEV (reference sequence). The CDR3 loop spans 16 amino acids. The V gene end was trimmed by 4 bases and the J gene end by 4 bases; junction bases not matched to a gene: 7. This CDR3 reads CASSSPGLAIYNEQFF. For the CDR3, the DNA is TGTGCCAGCAGTTCACCGGGACTAGCGATTTACAATGAGCAGTTCTTC.